This T cell receptor beta chain is from a study of read filtering for tumor transcriptome and immune sequencing. At the level of the study: R-ISS stage counts were eight or nine for I, about 17 for II, 7 for III. Per sample, TCR-region reads ranged about 4.05 to 10.27 million by IR-seq, 85 to 1273 by RNA-seq. Overall study findings and caveats: IR-seq captured clonotypes deeper and more reliably than RNA-seq. Around 80% of IR-seq clonotypes had a single read, yet these held approximately 3.7% of reads.

This clonotype appeared a few times. The antigen is not known. Molecular barcoded adaptors covering alpha/delta and beta/gamma chains were used on approximately 400 ng RNA. A single record per CDR3 protein comes from TCRdb applying MiXCR to the reads. The sample includes 85,000 to 100,000 distinct CDR3 sequences, about 22% of them seen just once. Sequencing was performed on a population of CD138-negative cells sorted from bone marrow. This receptor was identified in a donor at least 40 years old with multiple myeloma.

CDR3 sequence (DNA): TGTGCCAGCAGTTCCGGACAGGGGAACACTGAAGCTTTCTTT. Protein: CASSSGQGNTEAFF. The V and J genes are TRBV12-3 or TRBV12-4 and TRBJ1-1; 8 nucleotides agree with TRBD1. Losses at the gene ends were 4 bases for V and 1 base for J; bases not matched to a gene: 2. This CDR3 region has 14 residues.